The clone carrying this T cell receptor (beta chain) was detected a few times. The germline gene is not matched at one end of the junction; a read error may be the cause. This sample is drawn from a study of T cells in Graves' hyperthyroidism and ophthalmopathy. TCR beta CDR3 region amplification was performed from RNA transcripts. The HTBI primer set was used in a first-round RT-PCR of the TCR CDR3. MiXCR was run by TCRdb on the multiplex PCR reads, yielding one entry per CDR3 protein. The sample records 300,000 to 350,000 distinct CDR3 sequences, around 20% being singletons. Per the germline V gene, CDR1 is SGHRS and CDR2 is YFSETQ. There are 15 residues in the CDR3.

The chain uses TRBV5-1 and TRBJ2-5; D is uncertain. The TCR comes from a woman aged 45-65 years with Graves' hyperthyroidism. The sequencing input was blood. The CDR3 coding sequence is TGCGCCAGCAGCTTGGCCACTCCCAGACAAGAGACCCAGTGCTTC. The encoded protein is CASSLATPRQETQCF.